The 27 T cell receptor beta chains listed next were all sequenced from one sample in a study of blood T cell repertoires in COVID-19. Data came from immunoSEQ multiplex PCR; TCRdb stores just in-frame clones and leaves some out. The sample carries approximately 450,000 clones, roughly nine tenths recorded once. The material sequenced was PBMCs or T cells enriched from blood (not recorded which). These receptors were collected from a young woman with acute COVID-19.

The chain is built from TRBV3-1 (or the pseudogene TRBV3-2) and TRBJ2-7; D perhaps matches TRBD2 (5 bases). V was trimmed by 4 bases and J by 3 bases, leaving 16 bases between them. From germline, CDR1 is LGHDT and CDR2 YNNKEL (reference sequence). This CDR3 has 15 residues. In DNA form, the CDR3 reads TGTGCCAGCAGCCCAAGCGGTGGGGTTTACTACGAGCAGTACTTC. Its protein is CASSPSGGVYYEQYF.

The rearrangement links TRBV5-1 to TRBJ2-5; D possibly corresponds to TRBD1 (6 bases). The V gene's germline CDR1 is SGHRS and CDR2 YFSETQ. V was trimmed by 3 bases and J by 1 base, leaving 13 bases between them. The CDR3 is 15 amino acids. This chain's CDR3 is CASSYVGATQETQYF. Here the CDR3 DNA reads TGCGCCAGCAGCTATGTGGGGGCAACCCAAGAGACCCAGTACTTC.

The gene calls are TRBV6-5 and TRBJ2-7; TRBD2 agrees at 7 bases. Unmatched junction bases numbered 7, after V lost 6 bases and J lost 2 bases. Germline-derived CDR1 and CDR2 are MNHEY and SVGAGI. This CDR3 has 14 residues. The CDR3 DNA sequence: TGTGCCAGCAGGAAAAGCGGGAAGACCTACGAGCAGTACTTC. Translated: CASRKSGKTYEQYF.

The table lists this clone with many counts. The chain employs TRBV3-1 (or the pseudogene TRBV3-2) and TRBJ2-3, with D maybe TRBD1 (5 bases). The germline V gene encodes CDR1 LGHDT and CDR2 YNNKEL (reference sequence). CDR3 length: 14 residues. V was pared by 2 bases and J by 2 bases, with 8 bases between. The CDR3 loop is CASSQLTATDTQYF. The CDR3 bases are TGTGCCAGCAGCCAACTGACAGCCACAGATACGCAGTATTTT.

The chain links TRBV7-7 to TRBJ2-7, with TRBD2 identical over 11 bases. The CDR3 totals 16 residues. Germline CDR1 SSHAT, CDR2 FNYEAQ (reference sequence). V lost 5 bases, J lost 2 bases, and 8 bases stayed unmatched. In DNA, the CDR3 is TGTGCCAGCAGCCCTTTACCGACTAGCGGGACCTACGAGCAGTACTTC. The encoded protein is CASSPLPTSGTYEQYF.

The chain recombines TRBV29-1 with TRBJ2-2, with D perhaps matching TRBD2 (6 bases). V gave up 5 bases and J gave up 5 bases, with 18 bases separating them. This CDR3 is 15 amino acids long. The germline gives CDR1 SQVTM, CDR2 ANQGSEA. The CDR3 sequence: CSVIPNAEGTGELFF. The DNA of the CDR3 is TGCAGCGTTATCCCTAACGCGGAGGGTACCGGGGAGCTGTTTTTT.

This rearrangement joins TRBV4-2 to TRBJ1-4; no firm D call. The V end lost 2 bases, the J end lost 7 bases, and 14 bases lay between the germline ends. The CDR3 spans 15 residues. Germline lookup yields CDR1 LGHNA and CDR2 YNFKEQ. This CDR3 is CASSQNEEGGEKLFF. The CDR3 DNA reads as TGTGCCAGCAGCCAAAACGAGGAAGGTGGTGAAAAACTGTTTTTT.

The chain uses TRBV2 and TRBJ1-5, with 7 bases that match TRBD1. V lost 2 bases and J lost 7; bases outside the gene matches: 2. This CDR3 comprises 13 residues. Germline assignment: CDR1 SNHLY and CDR2 FYNNEI. The CDR3 coding sequence is TGTGCCAGCAGTGAACAGGGGGACCAGCCCCAGCATTTT. Its translation: CASSEQGDQPQHF.

The V gene is TRBV19, the J gene TRBJ2-5, with D perhaps TRBD2 (5 bases). Trimming pared 3 bases from V and 0 bases from J, leaving 11 bases between. Germline CDR1 is LNHDA and CDR2 is SQIVND (reference sequence). The CDR3 sequence is 15 residues long. The CDR3 DNA sequence: TGTGCCAGTAGTATCGTGTCCGGGGACCAAGAGACCCAGTACTTC. It is translated as CASSIVSGDQETQYF.

On this clone itself: At the DNA level, this CDR3 is encoded by other sequences in the same sample as well. This rearrangement joins TRBV7-9 to TRBJ1-5; TRBD1 matches at 9 bases. V lost 1 base, J lost 2 bases, and 0 bases stayed unmatched. Germline assignment: CDR1 SEHNR and CDR2 FQNEAQ (reference sequence). CDR3 length: 15 amino acids. CDR3 in amino acids: CASSLGTGGNQPQHF. For the CDR3, the DNA is TGTGCCAGCAGCTTAGGGACAGGGGGCAATCAGCCCCAGCATTTT. Filled out from reference TRBV7-9 and TRBJ1-5, the complete variable domain reads DTGVSQNPRHKITKRGQNVTFRCDPISEHNRLYWYRQTLGQGPEFLTYFQNEAQLEKSRLLSDRFSAERPKGSFSTLEIQRTEQGDSAMYLCASSLGTGGNQPQHFGDGTRLSIL.

The rearrangement joins TRBV7-2 to TRBJ2-5, with TRBD1 matching over 7 bases. The CDR3 extends over 18 amino acids. V dropped 1 base and J dropped 2; count of bases not matched to a gene: 13. Germline V gene lookup returns CDR1 SGHTA and CDR2 FQGNSA. CDR3 bases: TGTGCCAGCAGCTTAGTCTCCATTTCGGGGACAGAGCAAGAGACCCAGTACTTC. It is translated as CASSLVSISGTEQETQYF. Full variable domain (rest looked up from reference TRBV7-2 and TRBJ2-5): GAGVSQSPSNKVTEKGKDVELRCDPISGHTALYWYRQSLGQGLEFLIYFQGNSAPDKSGLPSDRFSAERTGGSVSTLTIQRTQQEDSAVYLCASSLVSISGTEQETQYFGPGTRLLVL.

The chain uses TRBV7-6 and TRBJ2-1; TRBD2 aligns across 8 bases. CDR1 SGHVS and CDR2 FNYEAQ come from the germline V gene. CDR3 length: 19 amino acids. Trimming cost V 3 bases and J 5 bases; bases outside gene matches: 18. This CDR3 is CASSFASGTRVSRDNEQFF. For the CDR3, the DNA is TGTGCCAGCAGCTTCGCCTCCGGGACTAGAGTTTCGAGAGACAATGAGCAGTTCTTC.

The chain recombines TRBV10-2 with TRBJ1-2; possible D gene TRBD1, 6 bases. The CDR3 spans 10 residues. Germline assignment: CDR1 WSHSY and CDR2 SAAADI. Written as DNA, the CDR3 is TGCGTTCGGCAGGGGTATGGCTACACCTTC. It specifies CVRQGYGYTF.

This chain joins TRBV5-4 and TRBJ2-7, with a weak D call TRBD2 (7 bases). Germline V lookup: CDR1 SGHNT, CDR2 YYREEE (reference sequence). Trimming left V 0 bases short and J 7 bases short, with 14 bases between. The CDR3 loop spans 14 amino acids. The chain's CDR3 is CASSLDRGAREQYF. The CDR3 DNA reads as TGTGCCAGCAGCTTGGACCGGGGGGCGAGGGAGCAGTACTTC.

This clone has more than one count but fewer than ten. The rearrangement joins TRBV9 to TRBJ1-1; TRBD1 might be the D (6 bases). Germline assignment: CDR1 SGDLS and CDR2 YYNGEE. CDR3 length equals 15 residues. V gave up 0 bases and J gave up 3 bases, with 12 bases separating them. CDR3 in amino acids: CASSVETGAYTEAFF. CDR3 bases: TGTGCCAGCAGCGTAGAGACAGGAGCATACACTGAAGCTTTCTTT.

The chain combines TRBV5-4 with TRBJ2-7; TRBD2 aligns across 9 bases. Germline assignment: CDR1 SGHNT and CDR2 YYREEE (reference sequence). The CDR3 sequence is 14 residues long. V lost 5 bases, J lost 2 bases, and 5 bases stayed unmatched. The CDR3 reads CASSSGGGAYEQYF. The DNA for the CDR3 is TGTGCCAGCAGTTCCGGCGGGGGGGCCTACGAGCAGTACTTC.

The sample holds one count of this clone. The V and J genes are TRBV2 and TRBJ1-2, with a possible D match to TRBD1 (5 bases). Germline CDR1 and CDR2: SNHLY and FYNNEI. V was cut by 6 bases and J by 8 bases, with 19 bases left in between. CDR3 length: 14 amino acids. The DNA of the CDR3 is TGTGCCAGCAGCCCTTTCGGGGGGATAGGAGGCTACACCTTC. Translating gives CASSPFGGIGGYTF.

This chain links TRBV18 with TRBJ2-5; D possibly corresponds to TRBD1 (6 bases). The germline V gene has CDR1 KGHSH and CDR2 LQKENI. CDR3 size: 15 residues. V was cut by 2 bases and J by 0 bases, with 10 bases left in between. CDR3 amino acids: CASSPEGTYQETQYF. In DNA form, the CDR3 reads TGTGCCAGCTCACCAGAGGGGACATACCAAGAGACCCAGTACTTC.

This clone was seen a single time. The rearrangement joins TRBV12-5 to TRBJ1-2; TRBD1 might be the D (5 bases). Trimming cost V 1 base and J 4 bases, with 19 bases left between them. This CDR3 region has 17 residues. Germline V lookup: CDR1 LGHNT, CDR2 FRNRAP. The CDR3 sequence is CASGLGGHPHPSYGYTF. The CDR3 nucleotides are TGTGCTAGTGGTTTGGGGGGCCACCCTCATCCCTCCTATGGCTACACCTTC.

The chain recombines TRBV7-9 with TRBJ2-3; tentative D call: TRBD2 (5 bases). The germline V gene has CDR1 SEHNR and CDR2 FQNEAQ (reference sequence). The CDR3 spans 12 residues. V dropped 5 bases and J dropped 2 bases, with 5 bases sitting between them. The CDR3 spells CASSRDTDTQYF. The DNA of the CDR3 is TGTGCCAGCAGCCGGGACACAGATACGCAGTATTTT.

The gene calls are TRBV18 and TRBJ1-1, with 7 bases fitting TRBD1. V was pared by 2 bases and J by 7 bases, with 4 bases of the junction left unmatched. The germline V gene encodes CDR1 KGHSH and CDR2 LQKENI. This CDR3 spans 13 amino acids. The CDR3, as DNA: TGTGCCAGCTCACCAGGGACAGTTAGTGAAGCTTTCTTT. This sequence encodes CASSPGTVSEAFF.

The V and J genes are TRBV27 and TRBJ1-4, with TRBD1 as a possible D gene (6 bases). V lost 6 bases to trimming and J lost 1 base, with 18 bases between them. Germline assignment: CDR1 MNHEY and CDR2 SMNVEV (reference sequence). This CDR3 comprises 17 residues. CDR3 region: CASSPIGRGVTNEKLFF. The CDR3 DNA reads TGTGCCAGCAGCCCGATCGGCAGGGGAGTAACTAATGAAAAACTGTTTTTT.

The gene calls are TRBV29-1 and TRBJ2-7, with 10 positions matching TRBD1. The CDR3 sequence is 14 residues long. Germline V gives CDR1 SQVTM, CDR2 ANQGSEA. V lost 4 bases to trimming and J lost 1 base; unmatched junction nucleotides: 4. CDR3 protein: CSVAPGQGSYEQYF. The CDR3 nucleotides read TGCAGCGTTGCACCGGGACAGGGGTCCTACGAGCAGTACTTC.

CDR3 residues: CASSLMGAGLHSYEQYF. In DNA form, the CDR3 reads TGTGCCAGCAGTTTGATGGGTGCGGGGCTCCACTCCTACGAGCAGTACTTC. This chain joins TRBV28 and TRBJ2-7; D is perhaps TRBD2 (6 bases). The germline CDR1 and CDR2 sequences are MDHEN and SYDVKM. The CDR3 loop spans 17 amino acids. Trimming left V 3 bases short and J 0 bases short, with 18 bases between.

The chain is built from TRBV29-1 and TRBJ2-7; D call uncertain. The CDR3 is 13 residues long. Trimming took 3 bases from V and 0 from J, leaving 9 bases between them. Germline assignment: CDR1 SQVTM and CDR2 ANQGSEA. The CDR3 region is CSVDRRPSYEQYF. CDR3 DNA: TGCAGCGTTGACAGGCGACCCTCCTACGAGCAGTACTTC.

Here the CDR3 DNA reads TGCAGCGTTGATGCGGGGTCTGGAAACACCATATATTTT. This codes for CSVDAGSGNTIYF. This sequence joins TRBV29-1 and TRBJ1-3; unclear D gene. The CDR3 covers 13 residues. The ends were cut back, 3 bases at V and 1 base at J, with 7 bases in the middle. From germline, CDR1 is SQVTM and CDR2 ANQGSEA.

V gene TRBV6-1 combines with J gene TRBJ1-2; 7 bases are shared with TRBD1. The CDR3 is made up of 14 amino acids. V was pared by 3 bases and J by 4 bases, with 5 bases of the junction left unmatched. The germline V gene has CDR1 MNHNS and CDR2 SASEGT. CDR3 sequence (DNA): TGTGCCAGCAGTGACAGGGGGATTGGCTATGGCTACACCTTC. This codes for CASSDRGIGYGYTF.